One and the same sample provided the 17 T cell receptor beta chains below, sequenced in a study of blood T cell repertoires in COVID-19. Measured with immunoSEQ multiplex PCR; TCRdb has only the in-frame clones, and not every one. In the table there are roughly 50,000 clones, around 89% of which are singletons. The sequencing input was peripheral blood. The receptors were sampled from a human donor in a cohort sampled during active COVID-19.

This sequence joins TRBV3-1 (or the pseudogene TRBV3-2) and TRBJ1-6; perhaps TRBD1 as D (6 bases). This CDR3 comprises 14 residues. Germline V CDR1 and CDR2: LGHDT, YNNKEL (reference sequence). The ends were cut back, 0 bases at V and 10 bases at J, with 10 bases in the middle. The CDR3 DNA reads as TGTGCCAGCAGCCAAGAAGCCAGGGGATCACCCCTCCACTTT. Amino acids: CASSQEARGSPLHF.

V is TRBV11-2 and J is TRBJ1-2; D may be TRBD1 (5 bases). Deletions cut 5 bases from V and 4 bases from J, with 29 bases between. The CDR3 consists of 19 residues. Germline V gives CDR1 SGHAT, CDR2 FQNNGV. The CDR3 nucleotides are TGTGCCAGCAGCCGCCCCGCGGGGCGCGCTTCCACGTACCGCTATGGCTACACCTTC. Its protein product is CASSRPAGRASTYRYGYTF.

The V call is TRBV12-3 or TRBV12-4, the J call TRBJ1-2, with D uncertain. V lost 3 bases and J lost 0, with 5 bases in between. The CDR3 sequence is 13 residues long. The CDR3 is CASSFSTNYGYTF. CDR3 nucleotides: TGTGCCAGCAGTTTTTCAACTAACTATGGCTACACCTTC.

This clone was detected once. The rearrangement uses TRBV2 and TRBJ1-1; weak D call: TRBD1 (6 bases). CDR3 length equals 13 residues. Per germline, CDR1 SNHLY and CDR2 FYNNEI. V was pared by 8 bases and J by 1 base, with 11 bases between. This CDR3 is CASGSQGNTEAFF. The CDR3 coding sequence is TGTGCCAGCGGATCACAGGGGAACACTGAAGCTTTCTTT.

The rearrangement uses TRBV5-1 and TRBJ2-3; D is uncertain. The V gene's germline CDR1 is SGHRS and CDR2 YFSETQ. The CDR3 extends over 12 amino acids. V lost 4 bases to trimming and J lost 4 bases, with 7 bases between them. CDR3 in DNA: TGCGCCAGCAGCATGACACCAGATACGCAGTATTTT. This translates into CASSMTPDTQYF.

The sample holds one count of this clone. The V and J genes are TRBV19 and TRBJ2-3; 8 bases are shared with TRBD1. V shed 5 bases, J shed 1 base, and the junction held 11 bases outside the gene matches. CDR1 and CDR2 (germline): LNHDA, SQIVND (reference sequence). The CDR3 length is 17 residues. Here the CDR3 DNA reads TGTGCCAGTAGTTCTTTACCCTCAGGGGGCGGCACAGATACGCAGTATTTT. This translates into CASSSLPSGGGTDTQYF.

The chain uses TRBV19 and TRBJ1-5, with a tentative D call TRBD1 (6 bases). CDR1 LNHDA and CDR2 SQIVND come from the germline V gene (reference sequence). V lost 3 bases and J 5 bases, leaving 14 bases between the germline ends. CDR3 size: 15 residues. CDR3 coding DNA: TGTGCCAGTAGTATTAAGGACAGTCCTTATCAGCCCCAGCATTTT. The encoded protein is CASSIKDSPYQPQHF.

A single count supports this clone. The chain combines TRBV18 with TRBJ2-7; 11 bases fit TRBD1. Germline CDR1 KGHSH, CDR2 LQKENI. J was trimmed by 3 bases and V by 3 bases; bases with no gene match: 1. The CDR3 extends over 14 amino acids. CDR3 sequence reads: CASSPGTGGYEQYF. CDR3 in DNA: TGTGCCAGCTCACCGGGGACAGGGGGCTACGAGCAGTACTTC.

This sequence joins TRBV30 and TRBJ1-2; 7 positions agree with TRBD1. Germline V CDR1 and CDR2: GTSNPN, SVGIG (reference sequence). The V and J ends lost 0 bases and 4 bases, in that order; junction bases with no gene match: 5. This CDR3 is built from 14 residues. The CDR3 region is CAWSVTGNVYGYTF. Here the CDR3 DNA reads TGTGCCTGGAGTGTGACAGGGAACGTCTATGGCTACACCTTC.

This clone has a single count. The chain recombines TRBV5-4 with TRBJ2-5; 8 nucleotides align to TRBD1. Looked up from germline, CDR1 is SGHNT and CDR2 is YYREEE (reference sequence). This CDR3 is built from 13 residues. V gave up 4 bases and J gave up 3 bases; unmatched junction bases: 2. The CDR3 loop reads CASSKTGEETQYF. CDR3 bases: TGTGCCAGCAGCAAGACAGGGGAAGAGACCCAGTACTTC. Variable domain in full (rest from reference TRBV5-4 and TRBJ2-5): ETGVTQSPTHLIKTRGQQVTLRCSSQSGHNTVSWYQQALGQGPQFIFQYYREEENGRGNFPPRFSGLQFPNYSSELNVNALELDDSALYLCASSKTGEETQYFGPGTRLLVL.

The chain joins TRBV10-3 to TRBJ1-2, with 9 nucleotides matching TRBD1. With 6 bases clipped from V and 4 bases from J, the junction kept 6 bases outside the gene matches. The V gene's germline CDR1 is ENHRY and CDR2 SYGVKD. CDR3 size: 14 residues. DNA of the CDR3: TGTGCCATCAGGCCTGGGACAGGGCTCTATGGCTACACCTTC. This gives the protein CAIRPGTGLYGYTF.

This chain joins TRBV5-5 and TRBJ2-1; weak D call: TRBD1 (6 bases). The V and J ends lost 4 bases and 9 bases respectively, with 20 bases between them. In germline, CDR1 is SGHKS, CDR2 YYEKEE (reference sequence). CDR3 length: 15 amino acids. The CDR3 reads CASSPPTTGRVEQFF. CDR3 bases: TGTGCCAGCAGCCCCCCAACGACAGGTAGGGTTGAGCAGTTCTTC. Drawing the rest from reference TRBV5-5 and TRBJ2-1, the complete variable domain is DAGVTQSPTHLIKTRGQQVTLRCSPISGHKSVSWYQQVLGQGPQFIFQYYEKEERGRGNFPDRFSARQFPNYSSELNVNALLLGDSALYLCASSPPTTGRVEQFFGPGTRLTVL.

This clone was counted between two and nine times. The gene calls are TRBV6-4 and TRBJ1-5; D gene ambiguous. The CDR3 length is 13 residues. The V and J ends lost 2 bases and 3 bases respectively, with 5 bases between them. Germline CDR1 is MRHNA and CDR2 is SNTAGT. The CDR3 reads CASSDEANQPQHF. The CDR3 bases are TGTGCCAGCAGTGACGAGGCCAATCAGCCCCAGCATTTT.

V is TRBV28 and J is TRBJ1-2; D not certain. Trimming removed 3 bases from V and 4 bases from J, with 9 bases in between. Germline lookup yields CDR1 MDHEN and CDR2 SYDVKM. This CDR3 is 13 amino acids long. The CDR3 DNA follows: TGTGCCAGCAGTTTGGGTGGAGGCTATGGCTACACCTTC. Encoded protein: CASSLGGGYGYTF.

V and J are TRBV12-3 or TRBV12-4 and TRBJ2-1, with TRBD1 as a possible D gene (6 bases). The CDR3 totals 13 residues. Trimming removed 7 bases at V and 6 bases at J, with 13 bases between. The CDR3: CASILGTPNEQFF. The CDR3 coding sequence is TGTGCCAGCATCCTGGGGACACCCAATGAGCAGTTCTTC.

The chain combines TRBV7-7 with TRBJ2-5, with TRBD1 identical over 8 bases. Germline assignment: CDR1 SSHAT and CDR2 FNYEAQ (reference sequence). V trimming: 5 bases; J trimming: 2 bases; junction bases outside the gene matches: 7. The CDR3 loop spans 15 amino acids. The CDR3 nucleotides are TGTGCCAGCAGCCGACGTACAGGGGGTCAAGAGACCCAGTACTTC. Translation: CASSRRTGGQETQYF.

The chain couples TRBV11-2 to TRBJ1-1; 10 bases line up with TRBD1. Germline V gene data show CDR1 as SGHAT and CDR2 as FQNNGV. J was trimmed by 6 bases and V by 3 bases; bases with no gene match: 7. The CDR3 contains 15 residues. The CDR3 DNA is TGTGCCAGCAGCTTTACCGGGACAGGGGAGTCTGAAGCTTTCTTT. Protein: CASSFTGTGESEAFF. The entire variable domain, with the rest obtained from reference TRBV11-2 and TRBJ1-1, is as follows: EAGVAQSPRYKIIEKRQSVAFWCNPISGHATLYWYQQILGQGPKLLIQFQNNGVVDDSQLPKDRFSAERLKGVDSTLKIQPAKLEDSAVYLCASSFTGTGESEAFFGQGTRLTVV.